Here is one T cell receptor beta chain with its context. This specimen belongs to a study of blood T cell repertoires in COVID-19. This table comes from immunoSEQ multiplex PCR, and its TCRdb copy is limited to in-frame clones, with some not included. The sample includes about 150,000 clones, over 65% of them seen just once. This CDR3 spans 14 amino acids. With 10 bases removed from V and 0 bases from J, the gap between germline ends came to 16 bases. CDR1 and CDR2 from the germline V gene are MNHEY and SVGAGI. This sequence joins TRBV6-5 and TRBJ2-7; D unresolved. This receptor was obtained from a human donor in a cohort sampled during active COVID-19. The sample was peripheral blood. The CDR3 region is CATALLPSSYEQYF. CDR3 nucleotide sequence: TGTGCCACCGCACTACTCCCGAGCTCCTACGAGCAGTACTTC.